These T cell receptor beta chains were read from a single sample in a study of cytomegalovirus exposure and HLA in healthy donors. The protocol was immunoSEQ multiplex PCR, while the TCRdb copy is restricted to in-frame clones and leaves out a portion. The profile shows over 100,000 clones, 60% to 80% of them singletons. The source material was PBMCs. All receptors come from a female donor in good health and CMV-seronegative. The CDR3 runs from the conserved cysteine through the conserved F or W.

>16|TRBJ2-2|TRBV9
CASSPRLAVNTGELFF
>14|TRBJ2-7|TRBV7-9
CASSSDGTSYEQYF
>15|TRBJ1-1|TRBV11-2
CASSLVDNGHTEAFF
>15|TRBJ2-2|TRBV6-1
CASSRTGVGTGELFF
>15|TRBJ2-5|TRBV7-3
CASSLSGLAGETQYF
>16|TRBJ2-5|TRBV10-3
CAISESGLRLQETQYF
>16|TRBJ2-3|TRBV6-1
CASSGAGTVLTDTQYF
>13|TRBJ2-5|TRBV7-2
CASSPVGGETQYF
>12|TRBJ2-7|TRBV5-4
CASSRGGNEQYF
>22|TRBJ2-1|TRBV27
CASSLYSGGSSGRRSGYNEQFF
>16|TRBJ2-2|TRBV9
CASSVSTGANTGELFF
>13|TRBJ2-7|TRBV18
CASSPGREYEQYF
>13|TRBJ2-7|TRBV6-5
CASRDRGGYEQYF
>17|TRBJ1-1|TRBV15
CATSRDRQGASNTEAFF
>12|TRBJ2-7|TRBV6-6
CASSYGGGEQYF
>14|TRBJ1-4|TRBV6-6
CASSYGQGEEKLFF
>15|TRBJ2-7|TRBV28
CASHSEGQGAYEQYF
>14|TRBJ2-5|TRBV11-2
CASSPGDLRETQYF
>14|TRBJ1-1|TRBV19
CASNMAGMNTEAFF
>16|TRBJ2-2|TRBV4-1
CASMGIAGPNTGELFF
>12|TRBJ2-7|TRBV30
CAWETGSYEQYF
>16|TRBJ2-1|TRBV11-2
CASSLAGLAGDYEQFF
>18|TRBJ1-1|TRBV19
CASSIGGTGRALNTEAFF
>12|TRBJ1-5|TRBV5-6
CASSLRGQPQHF
>11|TRBJ1-1|TRBV6-5
CASSRRTEAFF
>13|TRBJ1-5|TRBV30
CAWSHRGSQPQHF
>15|TRBJ2-3|TRBV27
CASRTGQGAEDTQYF
>13|TRBJ1-4|TRBV7-9
CASSGTSNEKLFF
>15|TRBJ1-5|TRBV19
CASSIAAGGDRPQHF
>16|TRBJ2-3|TRBV2
CASSQGRGGYTDTQYF
>16|TRBJ1-4|TRBV27
CASQDPRGVTNEKLFF
>15|TRBJ2-3|TRBV28
CASAMTSGATDTQYF
>15|TRBJ1-3|TRBV6-5
CASSYSPTIPDTIYF
>16|TRBJ1-3|TRBV5-1
CASSGQGQASGNTIYF
>16|TRBJ2-3|TRBV28
CASSLWTFGGTDTQYF
>13|TRBJ1-1|TRBV25-1
CASKGRENTEAFF
>16|TRBJ2-1|TRBV28
CASSFPTFRTHNEQFF
>15|TRBJ2-7|TRBV6-7
CASSLACRETRDKPF